One sample yielded the 4 T cell receptor beta chains listed below, sequenced in a study of CD8+ T cells in alopecia areata (dated by TCRdb to the late 2010s). The library was built by means of the immunoSEQ multiplex PCR assay. To provide template for TCR sequencing, every sample had RNA extracted and reverse transcribed into cDNA. Sourced from immuneACCESS, this table was stored by TCRdb with only in-frame sequences that have V and J called. A share of the clones is absent; for the studies checked, an unresolved V gene accounts for under half, and the remainder has no known explanation. The sample table records about 140,000 clones; around 49% of these occur just once. Roughly 0.9% of the sample is taken by the ten largest. This specimen's time point label, per the study, means: baseline before oral tofacitinib. The sequences come from CD4+ T cells sorted from blood, collected at week 0. All receptors come from a human donor with alopecia areata.

The chain joins TRBV29-1 to TRBJ2-2; possible D gene TRBD2, 5 bases. The CDR3 has 14 amino acids. V lost 5 bases, J lost 1 base, and 11 bases lay in between. Germline assignment: CDR1 SQVTM and CDR2 ANQGSEA. CDR3 residues: CSVQRGLNTGELFF. The CDR3 DNA follows: TGCAGCGTTCAGCGCGGACTGAACACCGGGGAGCTGTTTTTT.

In its sample, this clone was seen a few times. The V gene is TRBV29-1, the J gene TRBJ2-3; D ambiguous. Germline CDR1 and CDR2: SQVTM and ANQGSEA. Trimming took off 1 base at V and 3 bases at J, with 11 bases between the two ends. The CDR3 contains 14 residues. CDR3 amino acids: CSVEGTLGTDTQYF. The CDR3, as DNA: TGCAGCGTTGAAGGGACCTTGGGTACAGATACGCAGTATTTT.

This sequence joins TRBV30 and TRBJ2-7; 8 nucleotides agree with TRBD1. Germline V gene sequence: CDR1 GTSNPN, CDR2 SVGIG (reference sequence). The CDR3 is 16 residues long. Trimming cost V 6 bases and J 2 bases; bases outside gene matches: 15. CDR3 DNA sequence: TGTGCCTGTCGGCGGTTACCGGGACAGGCCACCTACGAGCAGTACTTC. Encoded protein: CACRRLPGQATYEQYF.

This clone was detected only a few times. The chain employs TRBV19 and TRBJ2-7; TRBD1 aligns across 7 bases. V was pared by 8 bases and J by 5 bases, with 9 bases of the junction left unmatched. Germline loops: CDR1 LNHDA, CDR2 SQIVND (reference sequence). The CDR3 totals 13 residues. DNA of the CDR3: TGTGCCAGTTCCGGGACAGTAAGGAACGAGCAGTACTTC. The encoded protein is CASSGTVRNEQYF.